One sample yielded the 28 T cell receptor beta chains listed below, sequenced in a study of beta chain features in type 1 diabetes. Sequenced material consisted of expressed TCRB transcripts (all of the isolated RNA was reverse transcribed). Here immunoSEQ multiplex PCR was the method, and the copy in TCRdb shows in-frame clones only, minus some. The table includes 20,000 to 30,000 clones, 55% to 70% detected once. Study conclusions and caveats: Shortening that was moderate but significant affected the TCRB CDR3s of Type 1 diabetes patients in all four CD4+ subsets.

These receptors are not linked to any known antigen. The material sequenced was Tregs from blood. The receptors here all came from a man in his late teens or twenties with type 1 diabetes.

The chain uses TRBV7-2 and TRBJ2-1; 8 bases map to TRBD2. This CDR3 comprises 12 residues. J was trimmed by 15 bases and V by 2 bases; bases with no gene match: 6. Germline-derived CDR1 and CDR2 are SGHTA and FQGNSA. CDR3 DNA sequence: TGTGCCAGCAGCTTACGGCGACTAGCGCTGTTCTTC. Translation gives CASSLRRLALFF.

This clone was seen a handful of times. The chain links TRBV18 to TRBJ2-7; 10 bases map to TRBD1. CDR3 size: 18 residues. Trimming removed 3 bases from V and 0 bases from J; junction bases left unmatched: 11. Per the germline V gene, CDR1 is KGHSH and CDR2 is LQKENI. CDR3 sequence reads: CASSPAWGGQGNSYEQYF. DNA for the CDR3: TGTGCCAGCTCACCTGCCTGGGGGGGACAGGGGAACTCCTACGAGCAGTACTTC.

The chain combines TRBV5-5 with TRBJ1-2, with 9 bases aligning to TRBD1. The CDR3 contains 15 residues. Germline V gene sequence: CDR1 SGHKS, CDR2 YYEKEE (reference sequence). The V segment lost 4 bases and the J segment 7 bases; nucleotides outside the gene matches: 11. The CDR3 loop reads CASSPRGQGRAGYTF. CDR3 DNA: TGTGCCAGCAGCCCGAGGGGACAGGGAAGGGCTGGCTACACCTTC.

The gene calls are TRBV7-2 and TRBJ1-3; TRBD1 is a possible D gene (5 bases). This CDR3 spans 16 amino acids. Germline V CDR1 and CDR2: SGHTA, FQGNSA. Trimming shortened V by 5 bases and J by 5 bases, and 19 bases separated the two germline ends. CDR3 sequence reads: CASSLTRTRARNTIYF. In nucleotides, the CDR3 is TGTGCCAGCAGCCTTACCCGGACAAGGGCTAGAAACACCATATATTTT.

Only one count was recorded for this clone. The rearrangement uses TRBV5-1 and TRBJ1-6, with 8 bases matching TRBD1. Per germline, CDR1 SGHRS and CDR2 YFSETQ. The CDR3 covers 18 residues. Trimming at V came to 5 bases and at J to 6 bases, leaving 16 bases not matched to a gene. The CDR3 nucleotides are TGCGCCAGCAGGCGAGCGGGCGACCCGACAGGGGTTAATTCACCCCTCCACTTT. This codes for CASRRAGDPTGVNSPLHF.

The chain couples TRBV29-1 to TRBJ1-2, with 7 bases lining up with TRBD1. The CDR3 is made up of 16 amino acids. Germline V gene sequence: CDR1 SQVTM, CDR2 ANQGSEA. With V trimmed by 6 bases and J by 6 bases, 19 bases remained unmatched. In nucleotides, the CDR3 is TGCAGCGTCTTAGGGAACAGGGGAAGGTTCGTGGATGGCTACACCTTC. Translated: CSVLGNRGRFVDGYTF.

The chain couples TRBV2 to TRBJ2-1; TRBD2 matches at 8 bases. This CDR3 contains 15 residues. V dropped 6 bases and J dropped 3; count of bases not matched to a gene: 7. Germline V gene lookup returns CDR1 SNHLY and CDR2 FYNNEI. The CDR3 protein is CASRLAGSVYNEQFF. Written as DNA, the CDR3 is TGTGCCAGCAGATTAGCGGGATCGGTCTACAATGAGCAGTTCTTC.

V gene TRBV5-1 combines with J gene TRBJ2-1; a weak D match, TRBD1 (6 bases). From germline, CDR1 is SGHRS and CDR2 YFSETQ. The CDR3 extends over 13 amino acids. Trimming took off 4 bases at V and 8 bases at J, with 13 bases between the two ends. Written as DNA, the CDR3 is TGCGCCAGCAGCGAAACAGGGAGCGATGAGCAGTTCTTC. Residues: CASSETGSDEQFF.

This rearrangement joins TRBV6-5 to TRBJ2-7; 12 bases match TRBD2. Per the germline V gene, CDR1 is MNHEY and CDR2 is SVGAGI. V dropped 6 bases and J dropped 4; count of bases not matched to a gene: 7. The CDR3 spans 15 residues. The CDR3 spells CASSQLAGGGYEQYF. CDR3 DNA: TGTGCCAGCAGCCAACTAGCGGGAGGAGGATACGAGCAGTACTTC.

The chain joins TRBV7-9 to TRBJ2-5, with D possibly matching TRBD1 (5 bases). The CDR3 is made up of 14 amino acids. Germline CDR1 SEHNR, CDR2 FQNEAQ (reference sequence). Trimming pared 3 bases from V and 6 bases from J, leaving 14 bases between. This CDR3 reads CASSFLGRAKTQYF. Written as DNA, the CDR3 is TGTGCCAGCAGCTTTCTAGGCAGGGCGAAGACCCAGTACTTC.

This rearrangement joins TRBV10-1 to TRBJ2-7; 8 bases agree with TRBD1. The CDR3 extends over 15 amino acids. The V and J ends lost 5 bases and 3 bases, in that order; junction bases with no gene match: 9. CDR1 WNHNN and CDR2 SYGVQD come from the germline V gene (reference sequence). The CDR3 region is CASSTFRQGNYEQYF. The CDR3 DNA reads TGCGCCAGCAGTACCTTCCGACAGGGGAACTACGAGCAGTACTTC.

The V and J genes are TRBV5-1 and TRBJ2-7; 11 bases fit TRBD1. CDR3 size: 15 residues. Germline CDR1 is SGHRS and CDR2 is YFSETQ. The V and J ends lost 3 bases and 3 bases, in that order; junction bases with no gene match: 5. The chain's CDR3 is CASSWGQGGFYEQYF. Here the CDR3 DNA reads TGCGCCAGCAGCTGGGGACAGGGGGGATTCTACGAGCAGTACTTC.

The CDR3 region has the DNA TGTGCCAGCAGGCCCCGGGACAGGCGGGTTTCACCCCTCCACTTT. It translates to CASRPRDRRVSPLHF. The chain employs TRBV6-5 and TRBJ1-6; 8 bases align to TRBD1. V was pared by 6 bases and J by 9 bases, with 10 bases of the junction left unmatched. The CDR3 runs to 15 residues. Germline CDR1 is MNHEY and CDR2 is SVGAGI.

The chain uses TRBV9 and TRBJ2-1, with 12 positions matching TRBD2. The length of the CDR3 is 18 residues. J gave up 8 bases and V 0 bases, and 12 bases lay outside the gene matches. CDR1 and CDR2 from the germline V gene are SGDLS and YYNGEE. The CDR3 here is CASSVAGPGLAGQDEQFF. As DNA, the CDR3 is TGTGCCAGCAGCGTAGCTGGACCGGGACTAGCGGGCCAAGATGAGCAGTTCTTC.

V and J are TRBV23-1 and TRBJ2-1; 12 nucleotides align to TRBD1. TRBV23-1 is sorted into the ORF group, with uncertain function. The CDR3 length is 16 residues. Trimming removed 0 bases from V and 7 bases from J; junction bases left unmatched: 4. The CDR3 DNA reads TGCGCCAGCAGTCAATCGTGGGACAGGGGGCAAAATGAGCAGTTCTTC. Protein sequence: CASSQSWDRGQNEQFF.

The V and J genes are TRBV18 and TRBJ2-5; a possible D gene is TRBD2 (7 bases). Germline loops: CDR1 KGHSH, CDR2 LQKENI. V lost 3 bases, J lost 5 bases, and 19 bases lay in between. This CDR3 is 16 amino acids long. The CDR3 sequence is CASSPRPGGQGETQYF. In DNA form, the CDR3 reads TGTGCCAGCTCACCGAGACCGGGAGGCCAGGGGGAGACCCAGTACTTC.

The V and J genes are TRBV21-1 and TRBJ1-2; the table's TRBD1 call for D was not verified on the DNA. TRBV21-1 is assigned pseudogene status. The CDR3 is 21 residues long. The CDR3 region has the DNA TGTGCCAGCAGCCAACAATGTATAAAACGGGACAGGGAGGGAACTAACTATGGCTACACCTTC. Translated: CASSQQCIKRDREGTNYGYTF.

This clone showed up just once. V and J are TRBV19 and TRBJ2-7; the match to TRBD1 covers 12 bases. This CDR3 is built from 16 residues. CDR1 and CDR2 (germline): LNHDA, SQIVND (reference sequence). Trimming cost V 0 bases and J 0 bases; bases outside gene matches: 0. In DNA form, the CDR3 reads TGTGCCAGTAGTATAGAGGGACAGGGGGCCTCCTACGAGCAGTACTTC. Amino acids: CASSIEGQGASYEQYF.

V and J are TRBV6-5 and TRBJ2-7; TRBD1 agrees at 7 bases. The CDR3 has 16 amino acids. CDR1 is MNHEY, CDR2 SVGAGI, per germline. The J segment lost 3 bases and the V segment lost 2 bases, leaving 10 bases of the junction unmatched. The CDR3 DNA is TGTGCCAGCAGTTACGGGACAGCCGAGACCGTCTACGAGCAGTACTTC. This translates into CASSYGTAETVYEQYF.

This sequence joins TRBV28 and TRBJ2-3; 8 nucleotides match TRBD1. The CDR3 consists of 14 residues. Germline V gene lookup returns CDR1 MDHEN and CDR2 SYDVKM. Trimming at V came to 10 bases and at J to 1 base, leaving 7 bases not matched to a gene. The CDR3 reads CATGATGGTDTQYF. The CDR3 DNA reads TGTGCCACCGGAGCGACAGGGGGCACAGATACGCAGTATTTT.

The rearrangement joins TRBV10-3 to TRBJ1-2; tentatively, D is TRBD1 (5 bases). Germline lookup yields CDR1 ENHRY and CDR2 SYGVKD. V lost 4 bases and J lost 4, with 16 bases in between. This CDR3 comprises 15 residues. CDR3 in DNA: TGTGCCATCAGTGGTGGACACCCAGTATCCTATGGCTACACCTTC. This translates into CAISGGHPVSYGYTF.

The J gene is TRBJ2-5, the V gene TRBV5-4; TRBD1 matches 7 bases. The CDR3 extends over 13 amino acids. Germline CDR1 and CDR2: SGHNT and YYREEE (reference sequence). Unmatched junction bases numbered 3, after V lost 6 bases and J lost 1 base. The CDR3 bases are TGTGCCAGCAACAACAGGGGCCAAGAGACCCAGTACTTC. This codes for CASNNRGQETQYF. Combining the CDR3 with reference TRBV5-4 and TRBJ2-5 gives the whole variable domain ETGVTQSPTHLIKTRGQQVTLRCSSQSGHNTVSWYQQALGQGPQFIFQYYREEENGRGNFPPRFSGLQFPNYSSELNVNALELDDSALYLCASNNRGQETQYFGPGTRLLVL.

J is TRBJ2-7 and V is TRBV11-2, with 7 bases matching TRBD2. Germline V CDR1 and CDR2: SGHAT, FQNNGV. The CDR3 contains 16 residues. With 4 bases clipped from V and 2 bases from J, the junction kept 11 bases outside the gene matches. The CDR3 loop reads CASSSRGRVKPYEQYF. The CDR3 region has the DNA TGTGCCAGCAGCTCCCGTGGGAGGGTCAAACCCTACGAGCAGTACTTC.

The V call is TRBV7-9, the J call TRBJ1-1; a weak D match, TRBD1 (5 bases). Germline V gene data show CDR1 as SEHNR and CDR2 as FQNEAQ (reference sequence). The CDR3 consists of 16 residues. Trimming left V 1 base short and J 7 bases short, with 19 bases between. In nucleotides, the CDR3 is TGTGCCAGCAGCTTAGGGGGGGGGATGAGATTCGATGAAGCTTTCTTT. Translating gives CASSLGGGMRFDEAFF. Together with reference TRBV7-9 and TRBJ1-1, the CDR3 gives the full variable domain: DTGVSQNPRHKITKRGQNVTFRCDPISEHNRLYWYRQTLGQGPEFLTYFQNEAQLEKSRLLSDRFSAERPKGSFSTLEIQRTEQGDSAMYLCASSLGGGMRFDEAFFGQGTRLTVV.

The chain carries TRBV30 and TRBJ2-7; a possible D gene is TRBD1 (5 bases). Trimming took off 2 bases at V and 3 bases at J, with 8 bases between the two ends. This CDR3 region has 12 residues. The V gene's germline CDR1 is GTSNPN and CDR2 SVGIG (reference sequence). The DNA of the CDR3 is TGTGCCTGGAGTCGTGACAGCTACGAGCAGTACTTC. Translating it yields CAWSRDSYEQYF.

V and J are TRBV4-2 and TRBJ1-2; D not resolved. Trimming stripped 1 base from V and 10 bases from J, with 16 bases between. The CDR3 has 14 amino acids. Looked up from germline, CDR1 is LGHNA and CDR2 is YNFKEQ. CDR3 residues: CASSQVDSTPYYTF. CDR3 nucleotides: TGTGCCAGCAGCCAAGTAGATTCGACACCCTACTACACCTTC.

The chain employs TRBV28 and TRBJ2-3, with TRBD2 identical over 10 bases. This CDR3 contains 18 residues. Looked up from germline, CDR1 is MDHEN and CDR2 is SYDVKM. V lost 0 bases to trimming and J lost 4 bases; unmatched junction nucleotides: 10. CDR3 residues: CASSLWGGLAGEADTQYF. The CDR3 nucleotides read TGTGCCAGCAGTTTATGGGGGGGGCTAGCGGGAGAGGCAGATACGCAGTATTTT.

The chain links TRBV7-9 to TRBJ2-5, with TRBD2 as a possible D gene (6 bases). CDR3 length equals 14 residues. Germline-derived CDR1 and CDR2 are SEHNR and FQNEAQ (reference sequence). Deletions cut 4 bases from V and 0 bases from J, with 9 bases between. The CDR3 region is CASSSRGDQETQYF. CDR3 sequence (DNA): TGTGCCAGCAGCTCGCGGGGAGACCAAGAGACCCAGTACTTC.